This T cell receptor beta chain originates from a study of cytomegalovirus exposure and HLA in healthy donors. General observations from the study: For most subjects, TCR beta sequences were reported to predict HLA-A and HLA-B alleles with accuracy.

Note on this clone: What it binds is unknown.

V was clipped by 6 bases and J by 9 bases, with 16 bases between them. Germline loops: CDR1 MNHEY, CDR2 SVGAGI. The CDR3 is 13 residues long. Primers included in the PCR were 60 Vbeta and 13 Jbeta primers. Measured with immunoSEQ multiplex PCR; TCRdb has only the in-frame clones, and not every one. Seen here are some 140,000 clones, approximately 75% observed once, and the top ten hold about 3%. Material for sequencing was PBMCs. This receptor was identified in a man aged 18 to 29 in good health and CMV-seronegative. The rearrangement links TRBV6-5 to TRBJ2-3, with D possibly being TRBD2 (7 bases). The CDR3 bases are TGTGCCAGCAGGGCGGGGGCCCTTCGCACGCAGTATTTT. Its translation is CASRAGALRTQYF.